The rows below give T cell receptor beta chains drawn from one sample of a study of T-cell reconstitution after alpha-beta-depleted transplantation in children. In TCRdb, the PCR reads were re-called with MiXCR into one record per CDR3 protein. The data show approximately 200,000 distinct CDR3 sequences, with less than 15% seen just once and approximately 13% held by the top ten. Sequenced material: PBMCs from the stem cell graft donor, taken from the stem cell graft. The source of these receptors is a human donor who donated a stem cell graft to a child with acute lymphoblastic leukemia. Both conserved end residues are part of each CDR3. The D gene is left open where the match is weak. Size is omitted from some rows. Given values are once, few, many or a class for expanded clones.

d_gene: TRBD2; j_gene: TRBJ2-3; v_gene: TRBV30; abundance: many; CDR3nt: TGTGCCTGGAGTGTGACTAGCGGGAGGGCAGATACGCAGTATTTT; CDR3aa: CAWSVTSGRADTQYF
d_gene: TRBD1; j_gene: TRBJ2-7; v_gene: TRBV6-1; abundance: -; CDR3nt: TGTGCCAGCAGAACTAACAGGGGAAGGTTCTACGAGCAGTACTTC; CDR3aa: CASRTNRGRFYEQYF
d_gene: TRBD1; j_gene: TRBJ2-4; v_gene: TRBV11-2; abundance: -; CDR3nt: TGTGCCAGCAGCTTAGGATTTCAGCTACGGGACAGGGGGAACATTCAGTACTTC; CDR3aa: CASSLGFQLRDRGNIQYF
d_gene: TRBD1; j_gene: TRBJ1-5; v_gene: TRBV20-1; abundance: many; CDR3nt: TGCAGTGCTTCCGGGACAGGAAGTCAGCCCCAGCATTTT; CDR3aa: CSASGTGSQPQHF
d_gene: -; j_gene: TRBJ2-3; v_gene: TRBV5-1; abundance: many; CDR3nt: TGCGCCAGCAGCTTCTTGCCCGCAGATACGCAGTATTTT; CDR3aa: CASSFLPADTQYF
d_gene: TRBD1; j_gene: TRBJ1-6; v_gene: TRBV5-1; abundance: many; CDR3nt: TGCGCCAGCAGCGGACAGGGGGCTAATTCACCCCTCCACTTT; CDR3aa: CASSGQGANSPLHF
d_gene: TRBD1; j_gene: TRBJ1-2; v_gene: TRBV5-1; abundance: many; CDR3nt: TGCGCCAGCAGCTTGGGGCAGGGGGTGCACTATGGCTACACCTTC; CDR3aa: CASSLGQGVHYGYTF
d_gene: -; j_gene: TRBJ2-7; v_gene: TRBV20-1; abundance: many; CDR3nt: TGCAGTGCTAGAGTGAGCTACGAGCAGTACTTC; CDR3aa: CSARVSYEQYF
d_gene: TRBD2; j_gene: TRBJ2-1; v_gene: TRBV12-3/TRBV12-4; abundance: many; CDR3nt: TGTGCCAGCAGTTTCTCTAGTTTGATAGGACTAGCGGAGAATGAGCAGTTCTTC; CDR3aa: CASSFSSLIGLAENEQFF
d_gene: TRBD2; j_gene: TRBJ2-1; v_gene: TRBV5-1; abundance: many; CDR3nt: TGCGCCAGCAGCTTGGCGACTAGCGGGAGAAATGAGCAGTTCTTC; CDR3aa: CASSLATSGRNEQFF
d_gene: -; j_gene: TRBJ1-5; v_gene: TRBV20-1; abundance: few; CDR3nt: TGCAGTGCTAGACGTCAGACCCAGCCCCAGCATTTT; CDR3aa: CSARRQTQPQHF
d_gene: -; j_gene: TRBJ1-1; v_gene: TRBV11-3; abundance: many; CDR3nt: TGTGCCAGCGGCACAGGGAGGATTGGCACTGAAGCTTTCTTT; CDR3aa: CASGTGRIGTEAFF
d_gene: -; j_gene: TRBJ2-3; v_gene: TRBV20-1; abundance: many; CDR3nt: TGCAGTGCCCAACAAGGAAGGGGTTCGGGTACGCAGTATTTT; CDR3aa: CSAQQGRGSGTQYF
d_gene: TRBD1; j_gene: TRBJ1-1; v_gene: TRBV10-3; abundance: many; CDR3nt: TGTGCCATCAGTGAGTCAGGGGGCGTCATGAACACTGAAGCTTTCTTT; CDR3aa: CAISESGGVMNTEAFF
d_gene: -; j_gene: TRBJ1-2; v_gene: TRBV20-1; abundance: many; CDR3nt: TGCAGTCCATACATAGTGAACTATGGCTACACCTTC; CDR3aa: CSPYIVNYGYTF
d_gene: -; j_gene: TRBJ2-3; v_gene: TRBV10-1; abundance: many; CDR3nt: TGCGCCAGCAAGGCCTCCACAGATACGCAGTATTTT; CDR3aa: CASKASTDTQYF
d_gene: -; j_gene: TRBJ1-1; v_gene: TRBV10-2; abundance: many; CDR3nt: TGCGCCAGCAGTGACCGACTGGGAGGTACTGAAGCTTTCTTT; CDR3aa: CASSDRLGGTEAFF
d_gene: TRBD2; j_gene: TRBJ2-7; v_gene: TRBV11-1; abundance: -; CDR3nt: TGTGCCAGCAGCCCGGCCGGTGGGAGGACTAGCCGGTTCGAAGACTACGAGCAGTACTTC; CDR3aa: CASSPAGGRTSRFEDYEQYF
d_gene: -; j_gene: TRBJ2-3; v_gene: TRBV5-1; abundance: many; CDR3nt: TGCGCCAGCAGCTTGAGTCCTTCGGGCACAGATACGCAGTATTTT; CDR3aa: CASSLSPSGTDTQYF
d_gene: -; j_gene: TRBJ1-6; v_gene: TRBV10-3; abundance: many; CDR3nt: TGTGCCATCAGTGAGTGGAAGGGCAGTCCCCTCCACTTT; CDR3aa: CAISEWKGSPLHF
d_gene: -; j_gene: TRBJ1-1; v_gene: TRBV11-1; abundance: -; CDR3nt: TGTGCCAGCAGCTTATTCGGGGGCAGGGGCACTGAAGCTTTCTTT; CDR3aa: CASSLFGGRGTEAFF
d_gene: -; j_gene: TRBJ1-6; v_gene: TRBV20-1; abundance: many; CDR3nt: TGCAGTGCTAACCACCGGGACACAATAGGATCACCCCTCCACTTT; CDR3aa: CSANHRDTIGSPLHF
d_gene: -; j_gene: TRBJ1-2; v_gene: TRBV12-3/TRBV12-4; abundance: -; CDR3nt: TGTGCCAGCACCTCTGGGAGCTGGGGCTACACCTTC; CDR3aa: CASTSGSWGYTF
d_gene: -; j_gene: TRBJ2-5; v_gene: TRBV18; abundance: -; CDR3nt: TGTGCCAGCTCACCACCTAGCCCTCAAGAGACCCAGTACTTC; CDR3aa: CASSPPSPQETQYF
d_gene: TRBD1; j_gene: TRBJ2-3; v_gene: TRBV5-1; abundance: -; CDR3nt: TGCGCCAGCAGCTTGGTGGACAGGGATTCAGATACGCAGTATTTT; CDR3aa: CASSLVDRDSDTQYF
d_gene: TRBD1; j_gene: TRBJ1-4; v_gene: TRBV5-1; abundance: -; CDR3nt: TGCGCCAGCAGCTCCGGACAGGGACCGGCTTATGAAAAACTGTTTTTT; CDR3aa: CASSSGQGPAYEKLFF
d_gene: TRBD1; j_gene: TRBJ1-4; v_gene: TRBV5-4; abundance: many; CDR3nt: TGTGCCAGCAGCGCCACAGGGGGCGAACGTAATGAAAAACTGTTTTTT; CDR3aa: CASSATGGERNEKLFF
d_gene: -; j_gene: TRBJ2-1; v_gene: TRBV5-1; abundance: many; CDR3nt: TGCGCCAGCACAGGGGGCAGCGGGACCAATGAGCAGTTCTTC; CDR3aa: CASTGGSGTNEQFF
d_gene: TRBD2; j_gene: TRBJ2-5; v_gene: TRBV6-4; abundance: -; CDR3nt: TGTGCCAGCAGGGACTCCTCAAATAGCGGGAGGGCTCAAGCGACCCAGTACTTC; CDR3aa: CASRDSSNSGRAQATQYF
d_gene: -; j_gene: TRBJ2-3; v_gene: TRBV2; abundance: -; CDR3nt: TGTGCCAGCAGTGTCACCCGGGATACGCAGTATTTT; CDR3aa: CASSVTRDTQYF
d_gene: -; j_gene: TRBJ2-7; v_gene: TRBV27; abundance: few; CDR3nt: TGTGCCAGCAGTTTATCCCCCCGTCCGCGGGAAGACGAGCAGTACTTC; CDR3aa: CASSLSPRPREDEQYF
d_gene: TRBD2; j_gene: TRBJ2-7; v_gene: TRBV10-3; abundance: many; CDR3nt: TGTGCCATCAGTGAGTCGGCTAGCGGGAGCTACGAGCAGTACTTC; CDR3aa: CAISESASGSYEQYF
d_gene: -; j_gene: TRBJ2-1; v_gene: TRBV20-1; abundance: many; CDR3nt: TGCAGTGCTCTTTCTCTTGAAAGTGACTACAATGAGCAGTTCTTC; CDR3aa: CSALSLESDYNEQFF
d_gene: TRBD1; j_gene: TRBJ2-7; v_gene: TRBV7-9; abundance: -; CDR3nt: TGTGCCAGCAGCTCCGCCAGACAGGGCCGGGGCGAGCAGTACTTC; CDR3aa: CASSSARQGRGEQYF
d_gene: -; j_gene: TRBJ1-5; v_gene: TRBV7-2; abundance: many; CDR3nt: TGTGCCAGCAGCCATCTTGCGGATTCGGGTCAGCCCCAGCATTTT; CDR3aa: CASSHLADSGQPQHF
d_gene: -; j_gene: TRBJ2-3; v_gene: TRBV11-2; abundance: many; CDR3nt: TGTGCCAGCAGCTTAGTGGGCTGGGGCACAGATACGCAGTATTTT; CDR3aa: CASSLVGWGTDTQYF
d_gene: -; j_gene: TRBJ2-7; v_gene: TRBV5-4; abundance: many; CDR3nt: TGTGCCAGCAGCCCATCCGGGACGCCCTACGAGCAGTACTTC; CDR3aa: CASSPSGTPYEQYF
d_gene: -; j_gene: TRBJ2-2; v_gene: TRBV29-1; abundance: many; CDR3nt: TGCAGCGTTCCGGCGAACACCGGGGAGCTGTTTTTT; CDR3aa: CSVPANTGELFF
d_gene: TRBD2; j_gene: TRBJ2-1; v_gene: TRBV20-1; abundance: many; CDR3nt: TGCAGTGCTCCTAGTCTAGCGGGGGCCTGGGAGCAGTTCTTC; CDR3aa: CSAPSLAGAWEQFF
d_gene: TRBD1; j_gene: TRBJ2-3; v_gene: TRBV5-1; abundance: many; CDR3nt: TGCGCCAGCAGCTTGCGAGGACAGGGATTGGATACGCAGTATTTT; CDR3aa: CASSLRGQGLDTQYF
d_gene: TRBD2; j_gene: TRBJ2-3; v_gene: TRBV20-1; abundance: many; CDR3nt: TGCAGTGCTAGCAATAGACTAGCGGGAGTAACAGATACGCAGTATTTT; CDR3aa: CSASNRLAGVTDTQYF
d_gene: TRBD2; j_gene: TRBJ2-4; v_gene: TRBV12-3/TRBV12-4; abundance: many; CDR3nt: TGTGCCAGCAGTTTATCACCGATGGGACTAGCGGGACAAAACATTCAGTACTTC; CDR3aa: CASSLSPMGLAGQNIQYF
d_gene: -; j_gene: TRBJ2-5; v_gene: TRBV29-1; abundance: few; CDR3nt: TGCAGCGTTGAAATCGCGGGGTTTGGGCAAGAGACCCAGTACTTC; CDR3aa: CSVEIAGFGQETQYF
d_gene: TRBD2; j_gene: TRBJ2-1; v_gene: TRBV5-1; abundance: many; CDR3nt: TGCGCCAGCAGCCCTAGGACTAGCGGGAGGGCCTCCTACAATGAGCAGTTCTTC; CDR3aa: CASSPRTSGRASYNEQFF
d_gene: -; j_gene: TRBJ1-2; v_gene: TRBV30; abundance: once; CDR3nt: TGTGCCTGGAGTTGGGGAGATGCTTATGGCTACACCTTC; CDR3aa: CAWSWGDAYGYTF
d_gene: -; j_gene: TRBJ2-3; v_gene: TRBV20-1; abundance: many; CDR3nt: TGCAGTGCTAGAGTAGCGGTTTACAGAGATACGCAGTATTTT; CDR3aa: CSARVAVYRDTQYF
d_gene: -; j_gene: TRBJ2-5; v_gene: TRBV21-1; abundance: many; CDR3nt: TGTGCCAGCAGCAGGCGCCTAGCGGAAGAGACCCAGTACTTC; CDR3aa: CASSRRLAEETQYF
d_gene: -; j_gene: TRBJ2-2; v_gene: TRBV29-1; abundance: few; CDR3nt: TGCAGCGTTGTGGGACCCACAAACACCGGGGAGCTGTTTTTT; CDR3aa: CSVVGPTNTGELFF
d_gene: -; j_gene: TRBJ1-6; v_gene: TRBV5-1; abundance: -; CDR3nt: TGCGCCAGCAGCCCTGAGACGAGCTCCTATAATTCACCCCTCCACTTT; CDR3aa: CASSPETSSYNSPLHF
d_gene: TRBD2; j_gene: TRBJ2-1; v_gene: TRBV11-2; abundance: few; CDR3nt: TGTGCCAGCAGTCGGGGAGCGGGGGGTGGGAATGAGCAGTTCTTC; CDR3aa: CASSRGAGGGNEQFF
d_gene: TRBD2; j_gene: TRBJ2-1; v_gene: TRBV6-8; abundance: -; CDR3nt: TGTGCCAGCACCCGAAGCGGGAGGGCCTACTACAATGAGCAGTTCTTC; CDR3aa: CASTRSGRAYYNEQFF
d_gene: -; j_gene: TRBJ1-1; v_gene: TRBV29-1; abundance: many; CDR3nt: TGCAGCGTGCAGGTGGAACTGAACACTGAAGCTTTCTTT; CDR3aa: CSVQVELNTEAFF
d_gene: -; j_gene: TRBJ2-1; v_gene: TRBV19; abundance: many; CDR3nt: TGTGCCAGTAACCAGTATTGGGGGAACTACAATGAGCAGTTCTTC; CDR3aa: CASNQYWGNYNEQFF
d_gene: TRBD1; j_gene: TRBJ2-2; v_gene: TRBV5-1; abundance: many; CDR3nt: TGCGCCAGCAGCTTGTCCAGGGGGAAGACCGGGGAGCTGTTTTTT; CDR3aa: CASSLSRGKTGELFF
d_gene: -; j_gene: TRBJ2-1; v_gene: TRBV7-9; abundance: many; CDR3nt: TGTGCCGATCCCGCTTTGGCAGGGACCTACAATGAGCAGTTCTTC; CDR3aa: CADPALAGTYNEQFF
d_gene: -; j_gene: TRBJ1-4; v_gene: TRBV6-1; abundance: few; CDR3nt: TGTGCCAGCGGACGTGCGAAGGATAATGAAAAACTGTTTTTT; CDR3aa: CASGRAKDNEKLFF
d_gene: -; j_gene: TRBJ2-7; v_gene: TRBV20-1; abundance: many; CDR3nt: TGCAGTGCTAGCGGGAGCTACGAGCAGTACTTC; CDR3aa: CSASGSYEQYF
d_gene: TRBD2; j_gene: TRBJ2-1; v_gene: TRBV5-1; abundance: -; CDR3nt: TGCGCCAGCAGCTTGGGTCTAGCGGGAATGGGGAATGAGCAGTTCTTC; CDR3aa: CASSLGLAGMGNEQFF
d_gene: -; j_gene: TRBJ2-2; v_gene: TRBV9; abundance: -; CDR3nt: TGTTCCAGCAGCCTAAGGGACTACACCGGGGAGCTGTTTTTT; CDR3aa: CSSSLRDYTGELFF
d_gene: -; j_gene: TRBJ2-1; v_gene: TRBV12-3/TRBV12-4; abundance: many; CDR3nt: TGTGCCAGCAGTTTACTAGGACCAAATGAGCAGTTCTTC; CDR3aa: CASSLLGPNEQFF